This T cell receptor (beta chain) was identified during a study of tissue T cells after allogeneic stem cell transplantation. The study, taken as a whole, reports: TCR repertoires tracked anatomic similarity, regardless of disease or transplant status.

Clones were sequenced by immunoSEQ multiplex PCR, and TCRdb holds only the in-frame ones, with some missing. This table holds tens of thousands of clones, around 70% found once. As concerns this clone: Its antigen is not identified. The gene names here belong to mouse. The read gets to within 1 residue of the CDR3 end, and the germline J gene fills in the rest.

The CDR3 is made up of 12 amino acids. CDR1 and CDR2 from the germline V gene are LGHNA and YSYQKL. Unmatched junction bases numbered 3, after V lost 8 bases and J lost 4 bases. Sequencing was carried out using sorted cells pooled from one or two spleens. This chain joins TRBV2 and TRBJ2-4; 7 bases agree with TRBD1. The TCR sequence derives from a pool of C57BL/6 mice in good health. The CDR3 protein is CASGTEKNTLYF. The covered CDR3 bases are TGTGCCAGCGGGACAGAAAAAAACACCTTGTAC.